This T cell receptor beta chain was found in a study of human T cells and chemical hapten exposure. Study-wide points: No alteration of TCRs above 1 in 1000 frequency was seen with DPC sensitization. Every donor had alopecia, and their immune response may therefore differ from healthy people's.

Concerning this clonotype: The target antigen is unknown.

The CDR3 has 14 amino acids. V gave up 5 bases and J gave up 2 bases, with 12 bases separating them. CDR1 is MGHRA, CDR2 YSYEKL, per germline. TCRdb independently ran MiXCR on the RACE reads; one entry per CDR3 protein. The sample lists hundreds of thousands of distinct CDR3 sequences, around 6% seen once, with around 5.8% in the top ten. As for time point: patch test 2, 6 weeks after DPC sensitization. Treatment defined: therapeutic diphenylcyclopropenone sensitization with weekly scalp DPC. This chain joins TRBV4-1 and TRBJ1-2, with TRBD1 as a possible D gene (5 bases). Sequenced here: whole blood, sampled in connection with sensitization to the hapten diphenylcyclopropenone (DPC). The source is a woman younger than 35 with alopecia areata. Some clones in this sample may be carry-over from other donors' samples. CDR3 sequence reads: CASSSVGDNYGYTF. Here the CDR3 DNA reads TGCGCCAGCAGCTCAGTGGGGGACAACTATGGCTACACCTTC.